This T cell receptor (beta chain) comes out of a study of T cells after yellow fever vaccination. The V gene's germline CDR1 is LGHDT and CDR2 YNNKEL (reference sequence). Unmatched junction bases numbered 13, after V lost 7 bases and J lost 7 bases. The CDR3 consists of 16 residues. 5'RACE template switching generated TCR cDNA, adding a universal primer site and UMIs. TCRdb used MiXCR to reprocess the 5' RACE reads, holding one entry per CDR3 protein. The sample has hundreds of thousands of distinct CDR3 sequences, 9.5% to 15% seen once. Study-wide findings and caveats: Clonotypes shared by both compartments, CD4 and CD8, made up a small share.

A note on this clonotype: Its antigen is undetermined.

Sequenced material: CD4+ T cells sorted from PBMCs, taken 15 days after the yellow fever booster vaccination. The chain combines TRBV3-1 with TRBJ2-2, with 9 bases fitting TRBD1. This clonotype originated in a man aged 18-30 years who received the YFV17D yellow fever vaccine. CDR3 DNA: TGTGCCAGCATATCGTCCGGGACAGGGAAGGTCGGGGAGCTGTTTTTT. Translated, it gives CASISSGTGKVGELFF.